Listed below are T cell receptor beta chains from one sample, sequenced in a study of shared clonotypes between healthy human individuals. Generated by immunoSEQ multiplex PCR, the TCRdb table keeps only in-frame clones and is missing some. The table shows approximately 1.1 million clones, with 75% to 85% occurring only once. What was sequenced was memory CD4+ T cells from PBMCs. Source of these receptors: a man between 18 and 29 years old in good health. Some clones in this sample may be carry-over from other donors' samples. Each CDR3 is given with its conserved first and last residue. D genes are given only for firm matches. Some rows have no size entry. The others give once, few or many, or a class for an expanded clone.

cdr3_aa,cdr3_nt,d_call,clone_size,j_call,v_call
CASSPLDRGEQYF,TGTGCCAGCTCACCACTGGACAGGGGCGAGCAGTACTTC,TRBD1,few,TRBJ2-7,TRBV18
CASSLGTVSTDTQYF,TGTGCCAGCAGCCTGGGGACGGTGAGCACAGATACGCAGTATTTT,-,-,TRBJ2-3,TRBV5-4
CASRGGSSSYNEQFF,TGTGCCAGTCGGGGGGGGTCGAGCTCCTACAATGAGCAGTTCTTC,TRBD2,-,TRBJ2-1,TRBV5-8
CASSQGEETQYF,TGTGCCAGCTCACAGGGAGAGGAGACCCAGTACTTC,-,-,TRBJ2-5,TRBV18
CAIRRTGGHTDTQYF,TGTGCCATCAGGAGAACAGGGGGACACACAGATACGCAGTATTTT,TRBD1,-,TRBJ2-3,TRBV10-3
CASRAQAGEETQYF,TGTGCCAGCAGGGCCCAAGCGGGAGAAGAGACCCAGTACTTC,TRBD2,-,TRBJ2-5,TRBV28
CASSIFRDNTEAFF,TGTGCCAGTAGTATATTTCGGGATAACACTGAAGCTTTCTTT,-,-,TRBJ1-1,TRBV19
CASSEPGQGMNTIYF,TGTGCCAGCAGTGAACCGGGACAGGGCATGAACACCATATATTTT,TRBD1,-,TRBJ1-3,TRBV6-1
CASSVSRDLTGGNIQYF,TGTGCCAGCAGCGTCAGCCGGGACCTCACAGGGGGAAACATTCAGTACTTC,TRBD1,-,TRBJ2-4,TRBV7-8
CASGPGGNTEAFF,TGTGCCAGCGGGCCAGGCGGAAACACTGAAGCTTTCTTT,-,-,TRBJ1-1,TRBV6-5
CASRSRGGYNEQFF,TGTGCCAGCAGATCTAGAGGAGGGTACAATGAGCAGTTCTTC,-,few,TRBJ2-1,TRBV7-8
CASSVIAGGVNIQYF,TGTGCCAGCAGTGTGATAGCGGGAGGAGTAAACATTCAGTACTTC,TRBD2,many,TRBJ2-4,TRBV6-1
CASSPGTRYEQYF,TGTGCCAGCAGCCCCGGGACTCGCTACGAGCAGTACTTC,-,few,TRBJ2-7,TRBV7-9
CASSLGAYEQYF,TGCGCCAGCAGCTTGGGCGCCTACGAGCAGTACTTC,-,-,TRBJ2-7,TRBV5-1
CATDGPSGNTIYF,TGTGCCACGGACGGGCCCTCTGGAAACACCATATATTTT,-,-,TRBJ1-3,TRBV28
CASGLPGDETQYF,TGTGCTAGTGGTTTGCCCGGGGATGAGACCCAGTACTTC,-,-,TRBJ2-5,TRBV12-5
CSVEGVQSIGNEQFF,TGCAGCGTTGAAGGGGTACAATCGATTGGCAATGAGCAGTTCTTC,-,-,TRBJ2-1,TRBV29-1
CASTGTSVSEQYF,TGTGCCAGCACCGGGACTAGTGTAAGCGAGCAGTACTTC,TRBD2,-,TRBJ2-7,TRBV6-5
CASSRPGDTQYF,TGTGCCAGCAGTCGGCCAGGCGATACGCAGTATTTT,-,-,TRBJ2-3,TRBV27
CSAMGAGRDTQYF,TGCAGCGCCATGGGGGCAGGACGGGATACGCAGTATTTT,-,-,TRBJ2-3,TRBV29-1
CASSSQGGITEAFF,TGTGCCAGCAGCTCACAGGGTGGGATCACTGAAGCTTTCTTT,-,-,TRBJ1-1,TRBV7-3
CASSQGGTGLYEQYF,TGTGCCAGCAGCCAGGGCGGTACTGGTCTCTACGAGCAGTACTTC,-,-,TRBJ2-7,TRBV7-9
CASSNYGGLAGGSYNEQFF,TGTGCCAGCAGTAATTACGGGGGACTAGCGGGAGGCAGCTACAATGAGCAGTTCTTC,TRBD2,few,TRBJ2-1,TRBV28
CASSRAFGYTF,TGTGCCAGTAGCAGGGCATTCGGCTACACCTTC,-,-,TRBJ1-2,TRBV19
CASSSPGQRPNEQYF,TGTGCCAGCAGCTCCCCGGGACAGCGACCTAACGAGCAGTACTTC,TRBD1,-,TRBJ2-7,TRBV7-2
CAWSASGETEAFF,TGTGCCTGGAGTGCCTCGGGGGAGACTGAAGCTTTCTTT,-,few,TRBJ1-1,TRBV30
CASSFGQGDTGELFF,TGTGCCAGCTCATTCGGACAGGGCGACACCGGGGAGCTGTTTTTT,TRBD1,-,TRBJ2-2,TRBV18
CASSQPAGTSGRGAQYF,TGTGCCAGCAGCCAACCGGCCGGGACTAGCGGGAGGGGGGCGCAGTACTTC,TRBD2,once,TRBJ2-7,TRBV4-2
CASSGTGGAGDGYTF,TGTGCCAGCAGTGGAACAGGGGGCGCAGGGGATGGCTACACCTTC,TRBD1,-,TRBJ1-2,TRBV2
CASSFDSGGTGELFF,TGTGCCAGCAGCTTTGATTCGGGAGGCACCGGGGAGCTGTTTTTT,TRBD2,-,TRBJ2-2,TRBV7-2
CATSRTSGITGELFF,TGTGCCACCAGCAGAACTAGCGGGATCACCGGGGAGCTGTTTTTT,TRBD2,-,TRBJ2-2,TRBV15
CAISESRFSGELFF,TGTGCCATCAGTGAGTCTCGCTTTTCCGGGGAGCTGTTTTTT,-,-,TRBJ2-2,TRBV10-3
CASSLDQGQGEETQYF,TGTGCCAGCAGCCTAGACCAAGGACAGGGAGAAGAGACCCAGTACTTC,TRBD1,once,TRBJ2-5,TRBV5-6
CASKGSGDEQYF,TGTGCCAGCAAGGGGTCTGGAGACGAGCAGTACTTC,-,-,TRBJ2-7,TRBV2
CASMMDGDTEAFF,TGTGCCAGTATGATGGACGGGGACACTGAAGCTTTCTTT,-,few,TRBJ1-1,TRBV19
CAISEGDRVTEAFF,TGTGCCATCAGTGAGGGGGACAGGGTGACTGAAGCTTTCTTT,TRBD1,-,TRBJ1-1,TRBV10-3
CASSPRVRGDGYTF,TGCGCCAGCAGCCCGCGAGTTAGGGGCGATGGCTACACCTTC,-,few,TRBJ1-2,TRBV4-3
CASSLLLNTEAFF,TGCGCCAGCAGCTTGCTCCTGAACACTGAAGCTTTCTTT,-,once,TRBJ1-1,TRBV5-1
CASSLAGSETQYF,TGTGCCAGCAGCTTAGCTGGGAGCGAGACCCAGTACTTC,-,-,TRBJ2-5,TRBV7-9
CASSPGQGGNNEQFF,TGTGCCAGCTCACCCGGACAGGGAGGCAACAATGAGCAGTTCTTC,TRBD1,-,TRBJ2-1,TRBV18
CASSEIRGLRGSPQHF,TGTGCCAGCAGTGAGATCAGGGGACTTCGGGGCAGCCCCCAGCATTTT,-,-,TRBJ1-5,TRBV2
CASSKQSTYGYTF,TGTGCCAGCAGTAAACAAAGCACCTATGGCTACACCTTC,-,many,TRBJ1-2,TRBV25-1
CSASRGDTQYF,TGCAGTGCTAGTCGAGGCGATACGCAGTATTTT,-,-,TRBJ2-3,TRBV20-1
CASSLDPAGITGELFF,TGCGCCAGCAGCTTGGATCCAGCGGGAATCACCGGGGAGCTGTTTTTT,TRBD2,once,TRBJ2-2,TRBV5-1
CAISEPRQARLYEQYF,TGTGCCATCAGTGAGCCACGACAGGCACGCCTCTACGAGCAGTACTTC,-,-,TRBJ2-7,TRBV10-3
CASSEVGTNTQYF,TGTGCCAGCAGTGAAGTAGGAACAAATACGCAGTATTTT,-,-,TRBJ2-3,TRBV14
CASSQDPTGGSNYGYTF,TGTGCCAGCAGCCAAGATCCAACCGGGGGGAGCAACTATGGCTACACCTTC,-,-,TRBJ1-2,TRBV4-2
CASSQGAGFTDTQYF,TGCGCCAGCAGCCAAGGGGCAGGGTTCACAGATACGCAGTATTTT,-,-,TRBJ2-3,TRBV4-3
CASSLATSEAFF,TGTGCCAGCAGCCTCGCGACGAGTGAAGCTTTCTTT,-,few,TRBJ1-1,TRBV5-6
CAWSGDRHTEAFF,TGTGCCTGGAGTGGGGACCGACACACTGAAGCTTTCTTT,-,-,TRBJ1-1,TRBV30